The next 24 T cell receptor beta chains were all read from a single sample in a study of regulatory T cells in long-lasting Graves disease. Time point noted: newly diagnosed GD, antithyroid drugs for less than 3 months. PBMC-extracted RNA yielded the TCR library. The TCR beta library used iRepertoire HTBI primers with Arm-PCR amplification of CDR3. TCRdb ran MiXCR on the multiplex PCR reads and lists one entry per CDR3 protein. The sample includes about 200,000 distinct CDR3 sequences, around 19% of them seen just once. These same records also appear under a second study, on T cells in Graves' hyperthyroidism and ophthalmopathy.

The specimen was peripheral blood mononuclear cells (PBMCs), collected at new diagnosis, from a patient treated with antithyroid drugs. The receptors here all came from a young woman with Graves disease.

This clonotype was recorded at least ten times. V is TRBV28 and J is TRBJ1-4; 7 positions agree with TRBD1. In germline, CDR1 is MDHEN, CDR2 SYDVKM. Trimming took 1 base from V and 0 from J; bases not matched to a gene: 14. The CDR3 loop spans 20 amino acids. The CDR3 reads CASSLLGGLSVSSTNEKLFF. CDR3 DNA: TGTGCCAGCAGTTTATTAGGGGGCCTAAGTGTGTCCTCAACTAATGAAAAACTGTTTTTT.

This chain's CDR3 is CASSSRTGGTGELFF. In DNA form, the CDR3 reads TGTGCCAGCAGCAGCAGGACAGGGGGCACCGGGGAGCTGTTTTTT. This sequence joins TRBV14 and TRBJ2-2; TRBD1 agrees at 10 bases. The V gene end was trimmed by 5 bases and the J gene end by 4 bases; junction bases not matched to a gene: 4. The germline gives CDR1 SGHDN, CDR2 FVKESK. The CDR3 length is 15 residues.

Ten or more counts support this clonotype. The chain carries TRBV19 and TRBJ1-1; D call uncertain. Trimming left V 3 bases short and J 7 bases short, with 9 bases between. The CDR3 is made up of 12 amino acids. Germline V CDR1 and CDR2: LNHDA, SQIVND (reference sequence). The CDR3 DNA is TGTGCCAGTAGTATGCTCAGTGGTGAAGCTTTCTTT. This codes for CASSMLSGEAFF. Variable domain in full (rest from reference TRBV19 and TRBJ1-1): DGGITQSPKYLFRKEGQNVTLSCEQNLNHDAMYWYRQDPGQGLRLIYYSQIVNDFQKGDIAEGYSVSREKKESFPLTVTSAQKNPTAFYLCASSMLSGEAFFGQGTRLTVV.

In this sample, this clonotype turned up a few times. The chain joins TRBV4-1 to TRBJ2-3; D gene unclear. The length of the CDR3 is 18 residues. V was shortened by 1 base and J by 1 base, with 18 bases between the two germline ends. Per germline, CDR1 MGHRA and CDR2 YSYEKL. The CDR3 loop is CASSQGALQSPGTDTQYF. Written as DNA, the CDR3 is TGCGCCAGCAGCCAAGGTGCTTTGCAATCTCCGGGCACAGATACGCAGTATTTT.

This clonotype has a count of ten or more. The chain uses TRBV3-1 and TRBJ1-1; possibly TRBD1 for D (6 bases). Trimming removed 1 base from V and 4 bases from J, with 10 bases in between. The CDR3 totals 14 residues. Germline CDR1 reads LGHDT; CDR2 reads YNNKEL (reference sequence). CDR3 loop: CASSQGQAGTEAFF. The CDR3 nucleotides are TGTGCCAGCAGCCAAGGACAGGCGGGCACTGAAGCTTTCTTT.

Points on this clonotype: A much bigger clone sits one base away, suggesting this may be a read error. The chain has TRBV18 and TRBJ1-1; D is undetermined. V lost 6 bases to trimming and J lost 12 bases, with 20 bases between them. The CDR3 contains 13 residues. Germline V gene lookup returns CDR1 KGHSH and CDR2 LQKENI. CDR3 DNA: TGTGCCAGCTCTCCTTTTCTAGTCGAGGGTACTTTCTTT. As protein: CASSPFLVEGTFF. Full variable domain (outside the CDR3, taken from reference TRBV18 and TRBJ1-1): NAGVMQNPRHLVRRRGQEARLRCSPMKGHSHVYWYRQLPEEGLKFMVYLQKENIIDESGMPKERFSAEFPKEGPSILRIQQVVRGDSAAYFCASSPFLVEGTFFGQGTRLTVV.

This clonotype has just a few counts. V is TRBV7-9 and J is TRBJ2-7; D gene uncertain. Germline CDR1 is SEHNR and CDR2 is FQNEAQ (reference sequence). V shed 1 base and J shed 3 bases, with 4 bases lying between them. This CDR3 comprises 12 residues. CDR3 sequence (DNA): TGTGCCAGCAGCTTAGACCACTACGAGCAGTACTTC. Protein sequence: CASSLDHYEQYF. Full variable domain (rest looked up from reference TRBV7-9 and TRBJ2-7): DTGVSQNPRHKITKRGQNVTFRCDPISEHNRLYWYRQTLGQGPEFLTYFQNEAQLEKSRLLSDRFSAERPKGSFSTLEIQRTEQGDSAMYLCASSLDHYEQYFGPGTRLTVT.

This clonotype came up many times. CDR3 amino acids: CASSSAGTGFSTDTQYF. CDR3 DNA: TGCGCCAGCAGCTCCGCCGGGACAGGGTTTAGCACAGATACGCAGTATTTT. V usage is TRBV5-1 and J usage is TRBJ2-3, with 9 positions matching TRBD1. V was pared by 3 bases and J by 0 bases, with 8 bases of the junction left unmatched. The CDR3 extends over 17 amino acids. The germline V gene has CDR1 SGHRS and CDR2 YFSETQ. The whole variable domain, remainder taken from reference TRBV5-1 and TRBJ2-3, is KAGVTQTPRYLIKTRGQQVTLSCSPISGHRSVSWYQQTPGQGLQFLFEYFSETQRNKGNFPGRFSGRQFSNSRSEMNVSTLELGDSALYLCASSSAGTGFSTDTQYFGPGTRLTVL.

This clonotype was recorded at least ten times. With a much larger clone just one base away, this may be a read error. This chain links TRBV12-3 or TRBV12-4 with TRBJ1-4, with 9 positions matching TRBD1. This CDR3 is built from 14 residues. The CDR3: CASSPSTGGEKLVF. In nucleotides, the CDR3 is TGTGCCAGCAGTCCGTCGACAGGGGGGGAAAAACTGGTTTTT.

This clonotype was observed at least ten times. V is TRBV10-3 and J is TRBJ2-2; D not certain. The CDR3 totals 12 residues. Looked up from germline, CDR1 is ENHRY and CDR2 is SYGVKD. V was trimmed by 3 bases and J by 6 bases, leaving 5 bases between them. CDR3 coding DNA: TGTGCCATCAGTGAAGGTCCCGGGGAGCTGTTTTTT. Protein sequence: CAISEGPGELFF.

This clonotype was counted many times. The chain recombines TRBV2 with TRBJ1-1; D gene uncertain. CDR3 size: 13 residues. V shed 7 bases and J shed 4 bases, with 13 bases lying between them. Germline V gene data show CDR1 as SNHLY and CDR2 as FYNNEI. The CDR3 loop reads CASKLGPLTEAFF. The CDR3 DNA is TGTGCCAGCAAATTAGGGCCCCTCACTGAAGCTTTCTTT.

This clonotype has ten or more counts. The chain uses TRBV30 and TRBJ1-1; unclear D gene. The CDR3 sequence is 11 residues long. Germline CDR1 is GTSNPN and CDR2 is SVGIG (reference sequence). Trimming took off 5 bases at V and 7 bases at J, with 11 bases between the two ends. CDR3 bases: TGTGCCTGGGTGAAACGGGGTGAAGCTTTCTTT. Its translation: CAWVKRGEAFF.

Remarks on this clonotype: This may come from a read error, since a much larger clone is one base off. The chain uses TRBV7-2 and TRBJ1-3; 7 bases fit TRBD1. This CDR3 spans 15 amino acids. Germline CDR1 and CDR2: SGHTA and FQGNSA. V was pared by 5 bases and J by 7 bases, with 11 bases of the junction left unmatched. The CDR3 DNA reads TGTGCCAGCAGCCTCGCCAGGACAGGTGGGAACACCATATATTTT. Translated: CASSLARTGGNTIYF.

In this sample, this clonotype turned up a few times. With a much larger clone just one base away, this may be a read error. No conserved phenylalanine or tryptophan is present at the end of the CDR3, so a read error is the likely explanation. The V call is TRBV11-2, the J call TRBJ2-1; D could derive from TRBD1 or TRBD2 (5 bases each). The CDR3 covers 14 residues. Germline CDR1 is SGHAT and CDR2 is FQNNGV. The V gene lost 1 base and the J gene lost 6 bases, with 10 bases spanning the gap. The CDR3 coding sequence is TGTGCCAGCAGCTTAGGGGGTGGGGGCAATGAGCAGTTCCTC. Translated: CASSLGGGGNEQFL.

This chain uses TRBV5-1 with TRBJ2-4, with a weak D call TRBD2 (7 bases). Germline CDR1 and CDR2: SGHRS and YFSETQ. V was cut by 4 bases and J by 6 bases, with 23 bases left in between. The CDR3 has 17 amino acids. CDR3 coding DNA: TGCGCCAGCAGCCTACCCTTTGGGGGGGCGCTGGGAAACATTCAGTACTTC. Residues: CASSLPFGGALGNIQYF.

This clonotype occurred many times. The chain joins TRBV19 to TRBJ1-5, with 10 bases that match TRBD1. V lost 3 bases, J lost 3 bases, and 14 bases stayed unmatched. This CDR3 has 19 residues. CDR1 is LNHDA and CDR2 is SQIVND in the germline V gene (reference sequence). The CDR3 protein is CASSMNSSFGTGDNQPQHF. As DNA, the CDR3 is TGTGCCAGTAGTATGAATTCGTCTTTTGGGACAGGGGACAATCAGCCCCAGCATTTT.

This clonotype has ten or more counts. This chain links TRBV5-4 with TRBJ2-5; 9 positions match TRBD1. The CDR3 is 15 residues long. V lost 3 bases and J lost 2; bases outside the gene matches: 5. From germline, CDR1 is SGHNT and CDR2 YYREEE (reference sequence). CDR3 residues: CASSYPGTGQETQYF. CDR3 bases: TGTGCCAGCAGCTACCCCGGGACAGGGCAAGAGACCCAGTACTTC.

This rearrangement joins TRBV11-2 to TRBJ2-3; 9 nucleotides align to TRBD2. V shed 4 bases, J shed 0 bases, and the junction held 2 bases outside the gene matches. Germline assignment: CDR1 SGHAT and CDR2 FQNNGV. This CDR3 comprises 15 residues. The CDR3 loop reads CASSSLAGSTDTQYF. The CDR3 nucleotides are TGTGCCAGCAGCTCCCTAGCGGGAAGCACAGATACGCAGTATTTT.

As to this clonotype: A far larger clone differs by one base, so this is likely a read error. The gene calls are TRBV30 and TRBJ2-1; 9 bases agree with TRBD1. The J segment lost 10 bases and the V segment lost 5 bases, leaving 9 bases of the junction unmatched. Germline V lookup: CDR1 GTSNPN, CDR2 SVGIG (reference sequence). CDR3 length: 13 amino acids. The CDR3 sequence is CAWQYRGLYEQFF. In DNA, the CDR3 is TGTGCCTGGCAATACAGGGGGCTGTACGAGCAGTTCTTC.

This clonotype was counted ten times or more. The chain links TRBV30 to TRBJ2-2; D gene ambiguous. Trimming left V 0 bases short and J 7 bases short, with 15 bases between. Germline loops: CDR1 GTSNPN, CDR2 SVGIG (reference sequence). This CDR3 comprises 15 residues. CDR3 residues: CAWSVRPLSRGELFF. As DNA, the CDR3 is TGTGCCTGGAGTGTCCGCCCATTGTCACGCGGGGAGCTGTTTTTT.

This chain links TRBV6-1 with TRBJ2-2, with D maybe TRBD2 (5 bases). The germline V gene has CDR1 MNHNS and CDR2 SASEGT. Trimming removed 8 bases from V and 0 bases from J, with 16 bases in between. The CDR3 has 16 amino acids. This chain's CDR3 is CASASRGTSNTGELFF. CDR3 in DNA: TGTGCCAGCGCCTCTCGGGGAACTTCGAACACCGGGGAGCTGTTTTTT.

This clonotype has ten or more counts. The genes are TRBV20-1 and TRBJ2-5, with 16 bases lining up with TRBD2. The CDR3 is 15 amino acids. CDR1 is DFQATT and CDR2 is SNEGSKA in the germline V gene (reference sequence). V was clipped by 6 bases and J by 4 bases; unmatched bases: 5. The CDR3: CSAIGTSGRAETQYF. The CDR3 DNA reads TGCAGTGCAATCGGGACTAGCGGGAGGGCAGAGACCCAGTACTTC.

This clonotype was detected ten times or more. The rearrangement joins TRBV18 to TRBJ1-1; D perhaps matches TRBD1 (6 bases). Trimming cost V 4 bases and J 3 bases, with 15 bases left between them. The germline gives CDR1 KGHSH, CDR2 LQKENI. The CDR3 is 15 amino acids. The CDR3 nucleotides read TGTGCCAGCTCACTCCAATCTAGACAGGACACTGAAGCTTTCTTT. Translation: CASSLQSRQDTEAFF.

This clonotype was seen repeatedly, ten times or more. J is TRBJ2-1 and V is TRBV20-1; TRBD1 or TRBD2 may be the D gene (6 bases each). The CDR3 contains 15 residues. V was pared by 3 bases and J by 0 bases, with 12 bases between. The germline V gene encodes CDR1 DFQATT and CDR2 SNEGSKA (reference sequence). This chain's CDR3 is CSASGGLSSYNEQFF. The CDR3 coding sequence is TGCAGTGCTAGCGGGGGCCTTAGCTCCTACAATGAGCAGTTCTTC.